This entry features one T cell receptor (beta chain) sequence. The record originates from a study of patients and donors after allogeneic stem cell transplantation. TCRdb redid the calling of the RT-PCR reads with MiXCR, one entry per CDR3 protein. The repertoire holds under 200,000 distinct CDR3 sequences, about 32% seen once, with around 3.3% in the top ten. The CDR3 spans 15 residues. V was cut by 6 bases and J by 5 bases, with 20 bases left in between. Sequencing input: blood, either unsorted or a sorted T cell fraction (not recorded which). The chain combines TRBV12-3 or TRBV12-4 with TRBJ2-7; no firm D call. The receptor was derived from a human donor who was either an allogeneic HSCT recipient or a stem cell or donor lymphocyte infusion donor (not recorded which). It is not recorded whose cells these are; they may come from a transplant donor. The CDR3 bases are TGTGCCAGCAGCCCGATGGCAGCGCGGCAAGACGAGCAGTACTTC. Protein sequence: CASSPMAARQDEQYF.